The 13 T cell receptor beta chains in this list originate from one sample, sequenced in a study of T-cell reconstitution after alpha-beta-depleted transplantation in children. Unique molecular identifiers were used in preparing the TCRbeta library. TCRdb called the PCR reads again in MiXCR, with one record for every CDR3 protein. The sample consists of 600,000 to 700,000 distinct CDR3 sequences, around 16% of them appearing once. This specimen was PBMCs from the stem cell graft donor, taken from the stem cell graft. These receptor sequences come from a human donor who donated a stem cell graft to a child with acute myeloid leukemia.

V is TRBV11-2 and J is TRBJ2-5; a weak D match, TRBD2 (5 bases). V lost 4 bases to trimming and J lost 8 bases, with 11 bases between them. CDR1 and CDR2 (germline): SGHAT, FQNNGV. The CDR3 loop spans 12 amino acids. Here the CDR3 DNA reads TGTGCCAGCAGCTCCCTGGACTCTACCCAGTACTTC. As protein: CASSSLDSTQYF.

This clonotype was observed at least ten times. V is TRBV20-1 and J is TRBJ1-2; no clear D. There are 16 residues in the CDR3. In germline, CDR1 is DFQATT, CDR2 SNEGSKA (reference sequence). V lost 2 bases to trimming and J lost 6 bases, with 22 bases between them. CDR3 sequence reads: CSARNSLGRAGDGYTF. DNA of the CDR3: TGCAGTGCTAGAAACTCCTTAGGACGGGCCGGTGATGGCTACACCTTC.

This clonotype appeared a few times. The chain links TRBV5-6 to TRBJ2-1; 7 nucleotides line up with TRBD1. V lost 4 bases and J lost 8; bases outside the gene matches: 12. CDR1 and CDR2 (germline): SGHDT, YYEEEE. This CDR3 is 15 amino acids long. CDR3 amino acids: CASSPETGFDDEQFF. The CDR3 nucleotides are TGTGCCAGCAGCCCCGAGACAGGGTTCGACGATGAGCAGTTCTTC.

Written as DNA, the CDR3 is TGTGCCATCAGTGATGGGGACACCTACGAGCAGTACGTC. It translates to CAISDGDTYEQYV. The chain joins TRBV10-3 to TRBJ2-7; a weak D match, TRBD1 (6 bases). The germline CDR1 and CDR2 sequences are ENHRY and SYGVKD. The CDR3 loop spans 13 amino acids. The germline V and J ends were trimmed by 3 bases and 2 bases, with 8 bases remaining between them.

This chain joins TRBV7-2 and TRBJ1-2; D is ambiguous. Germline lookup yields CDR1 SGHTA and CDR2 FQGNSA. Trimming shortened V by 2 bases and J by 1 base, and 11 bases separated the two germline ends. The CDR3 length is 15 residues. Written as DNA, the CDR3 is TGTGCCAGCAGCTTAAGTCAGAAATATAACTATGGCTACACCTTC. This codes for CASSLSQKYNYGYTF.

V and J are TRBV7-2 and TRBJ2-1; D assignment may be TRBD1 or TRBD2 (5 bases each). From germline, CDR1 is SGHTA and CDR2 FQGNSA. The length of the CDR3 is 14 residues. Trimming cost V 7 bases and J 0 bases, with 10 bases left between them. CDR3 coding DNA: TGTGCCAGCACCTGGGGGACCTCCTACAATGAGCAGTTCTTC. Translated: CASTWGTSYNEQFF. Full variable domain (remainder filled in from reference TRBV7-2 and TRBJ2-1): GAGVSQSPSNKVTEKGKDVELRCDPISGHTALYWYRQSLGQGLEFLIYFQGNSAPDKSGLPSDRFSAERTGGSVSTLTIQRTQQEDSAVYLCASTWGTSYNEQFFGPGTRLTVL.

This clonotype was found many times. The V gene is TRBV6-1, the J gene TRBJ2-3; D is possibly TRBD1 or TRBD2 (6 bases each). CDR3 size: 14 residues. Per the germline V gene, CDR1 is MNHNS and CDR2 is SASEGT. The germline V and J ends were trimmed by 5 bases and 9 bases, with 18 bases remaining between them. The CDR3 region is CASSSPNGGPTQYF. The CDR3 region has the DNA TGTGCCAGCAGTAGCCCCAATGGGGGGCCCACGCAGTATTTT.

With regard to this clonotype: It may be a read error: a sequence one base away is much more abundant. CDR3: CASSQTGNNGQFF. The DNA of the CDR3 is TGTGCCAGCTCTCAGACAGGGAACAATGGGCAGTTCTTC. The rearrangement uses TRBV5-6 and TRBJ2-1; 7 bases line up with TRBD1. Germline V gene lookup returns CDR1 SGHDT and CDR2 YYEEEE. The CDR3 spans 13 residues.

This clonotype was detected many times. The V call is TRBV20-1, the J call TRBJ1-4, with 11 bases matching TRBD1. Germline values: CDR1 DFQATT, CDR2 SNEGSKA (reference sequence). Germline trimming cut 5 bases from V and 1 base from J; bases unmatched to any gene: 6. The CDR3 has 16 amino acids. CDR3 sequence reads: CSAPDRGQVTNEKLFF. The CDR3 DNA is TGCAGTGCTCCGGACAGGGGGCAAGTAACTAATGAAAAACTGTTTTTT.

This chain links TRBV7-2 with TRBJ2-3; TRBD2 matches 9 bases. This CDR3 spans 15 amino acids. Germline CDR1 is SGHTA and CDR2 is FQGNSA. After removal of 5 bases from V and 2 bases from J, the junction contained 5 bases not matched to a gene. The DNA of the CDR3 is TGTGCCAGCAGCAGCAGACTAGCGGACACAGATACGCAGTATTTT. Protein product: CASSSRLADTDTQYF.

This clonotype has a count of ten or more. This sequence joins TRBV20-1 and TRBJ2-7; possible D gene TRBD1, 5 bases. This CDR3 comprises 11 residues. Germline lookup yields CDR1 DFQATT and CDR2 SNEGSKA (reference sequence). The germline V and J ends were trimmed by 1 base and 6 bases, with 7 bases remaining between them. The CDR3 is CSARVRAEQYV. The DNA for the CDR3 is TGCAGTGCTAGAGTCAGGGCCGAGCAGTACGTC.

This clonotype was recorded many times. V and J are TRBV20-1 and TRBJ2-1, with D possibly matching TRBD1 (5 bases). V gave up 3 bases and J gave up 0 bases, with 12 bases separating them. Germline-derived CDR1 and CDR2 are DFQATT and SNEGSKA (reference sequence). This CDR3 contains 15 residues. The CDR3 nucleotides read TGCAGTGCTAGGTCGGGCAGGGCCTCCTACAATGAGCAGTTCTTC. It specifies CSARSGRASYNEQFF.

This clonotype occurred a few times. The chain recombines TRBV12-3 or TRBV12-4 with TRBJ2-2, with D possibly matching TRBD1 (5 bases). Trimming pared 7 bases from V and 2 bases from J, leaving 14 bases between. CDR3 length: 15 amino acids. The CDR3 coding sequence is TGTGCCAGCACCCGGGCCAGGGTTAACACCGGGGAGCTGTTTTTT. Residues: CASTRARVNTGELFF.